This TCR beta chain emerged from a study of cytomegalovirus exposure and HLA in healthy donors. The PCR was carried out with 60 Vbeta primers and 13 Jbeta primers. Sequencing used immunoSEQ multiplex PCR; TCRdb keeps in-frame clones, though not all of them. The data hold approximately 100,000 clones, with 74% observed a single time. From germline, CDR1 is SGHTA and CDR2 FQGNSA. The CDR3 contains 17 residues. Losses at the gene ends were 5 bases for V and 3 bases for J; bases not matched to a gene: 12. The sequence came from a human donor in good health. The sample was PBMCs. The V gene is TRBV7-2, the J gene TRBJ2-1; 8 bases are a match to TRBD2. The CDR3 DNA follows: TGTGCCAGCAGCCCCAGAATAGGCGCGGGAGGCTACAATGAGCAGTTCTTC. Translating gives CASSPRIGAGGYNEQFF.